This T cell receptor (beta chain) was profiled in a study of tumor-infiltrating lymphocytes in localized non-small cell lung cancer. The germline gives CDR1 SGHAT, CDR2 FQNNGV. After removal of 0 bases from V and 9 bases from J, the junction contained 11 bases not matched to a gene. The CDR3 is 16 residues long. Profiled with immunoSEQ multiplex PCR; TCRdb holds only in-frame clones, not every one. The profile shows about 22,000 clones, about 80% of them singletons. This receptor was identified in a human donor with non-small cell lung cancer. The chain couples TRBV11-2 to TRBJ2-1, with 7 bases aligning to TRBD2. The sequenced sample consisted of lung tumor tissue. CDR3 residues: CASSLEGGGPVFEQFF. The CDR3 DNA sequence: TGTGCCAGCAGCTTAGAGGGGGGAGGGCCGGTTTTTGAGCAGTTCTTC.